Presented here are 8 T cell receptor beta chains from one specimen sequenced in a study of cytomegalovirus exposure and HLA in healthy donors. Vbeta (60) and Jbeta (13) primers were used in the PCR. Clones were read by immunoSEQ multiplex PCR, and TCRdb kept only the in-frame ones, dropping some. The table records around 150,000 clones, 63% of them present only once. What was sequenced was PBMCs. The receptors were gathered from an older woman in good health and CMV-seropositive.

This clone appeared a few times. The J gene is TRBJ2-7, the V gene TRBV11-2, with TRBD2 matching over 9 bases. Germline lookup yields CDR1 SGHAT and CDR2 FQNNGV. The length of the CDR3 is 18 residues. V lost 5 bases to trimming and J lost 4 bases; unmatched junction nucleotides: 18. This CDR3 is CASSPINRASGTIYEQYF. The CDR3 DNA is TGTGCCAGCAGCCCGATCAATCGGGCTAGCGGGACGATTTACGAGCAGTACTTC.

This clone appeared a few times. The chain couples TRBV28 to TRBJ1-1; 7 positions agree with TRBD1. Germline V gene data show CDR1 as MDHEN and CDR2 as SYDVKM. V dropped 1 base and J dropped 0; count of bases not matched to a gene: 2. The CDR3 is made up of 15 amino acids. Here the CDR3 DNA reads TGTGCCAGCAGTTTATTGGACAGGTTGAACACTGAAGCTTTCTTT. It specifies CASSLLDRLNTEAFF.

The V gene is TRBV7-2, the J gene TRBJ2-7, with TRBD1 matching over 7 bases. V was clipped by 5 bases and J by 3 bases; unmatched bases: 7. The CDR3 is made up of 14 amino acids. Germline V gives CDR1 SGHTA, CDR2 FQGNSA. DNA for the CDR3: TGTGCCAGCAGCGTGGGGACAGAGTACTACGAGCAGTACTTC. Its translation: CASSVGTEYYEQYF.

This clone was detected only a few times. The V gene is TRBV19, the J gene TRBJ1-2; 7 bases are a match to TRBD1. V shed 6 bases and J 5 bases; nucleotides not matched to a gene: 9. The CDR3 runs 14 residues. CDR1 is LNHDA and CDR2 is SQIVND in the germline V gene (reference sequence). In nucleotides, the CDR3 is TGTGCCAGTAGCAGACAGGGAGGAAGGTATGGCTACACCTTC. It yields the protein CASSRQGGRYGYTF.

This rearrangement joins TRBV9 to TRBJ2-3; the match to TRBD2 covers 11 bases. The germline V gene encodes CDR1 SGDLS and CDR2 YYNGEE. V trimming: 0 bases; J trimming: 5 bases; junction bases outside the gene matches: 5. The CDR3 is 16 amino acids. The chain's CDR3 is CASSVGLAGGQDTQYF. Written as DNA, the CDR3 is TGTGCCAGCAGCGTAGGGCTAGCGGGAGGCCAAGATACGCAGTATTTT.

This clone appeared a few times. This sequence joins TRBV18 and TRBJ2-1; no clear D gene. V lost 0 bases and J 5 bases, leaving 11 bases between the germline ends. This CDR3 comprises 15 residues. CDR1 is KGHSH, CDR2 LQKENI, per germline. The CDR3 loop reads CASSPPAGRDNEQFF. The CDR3 DNA reads TGTGCCAGCTCACCACCGGCAGGCCGAGACAATGAGCAGTTCTTC.

This clone was seen a few times. The V and J genes are TRBV21-1 and TRBJ1-3; the D call TRBD1 from the table was never checked on the DNA. TRBV21-1 is listed as a pseudogene. The CDR3 spans 15 residues. CDR3 sequence reads: CAIRTGQGSPNTIYF. In DNA, the CDR3 is TGTGCCATCCGGACCGGACAGGGCAGTCCCAACACCATATATTTT.

The CDR3 loop is CASSQVNNHYEQYF. CDR3 in DNA: TGCGCCAGCAGCCAAGTAAACAACCACTACGAGCAGTACTTC. The chain uses TRBV4-1 and TRBJ2-7; D call uncertain. Germline V gene lookup returns CDR1 MGHRA and CDR2 YSYEKL. The V gene lost 1 base and the J gene lost 3 bases, with 10 bases spanning the gap. CDR3 length: 14 residues.